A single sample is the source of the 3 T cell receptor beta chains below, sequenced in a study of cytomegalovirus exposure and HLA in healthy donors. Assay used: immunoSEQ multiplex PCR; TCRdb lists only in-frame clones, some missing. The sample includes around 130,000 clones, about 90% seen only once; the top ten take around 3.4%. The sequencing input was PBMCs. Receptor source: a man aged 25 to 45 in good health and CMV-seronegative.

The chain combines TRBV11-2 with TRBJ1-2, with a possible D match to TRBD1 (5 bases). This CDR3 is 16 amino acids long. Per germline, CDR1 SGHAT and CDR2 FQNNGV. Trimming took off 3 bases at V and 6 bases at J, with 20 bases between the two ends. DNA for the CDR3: TGTGCCAGCAGCTTGCAGGCATGGCTGGGGGGGGATGGCTACACCTTC. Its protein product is CASSLQAWLGGDGYTF.

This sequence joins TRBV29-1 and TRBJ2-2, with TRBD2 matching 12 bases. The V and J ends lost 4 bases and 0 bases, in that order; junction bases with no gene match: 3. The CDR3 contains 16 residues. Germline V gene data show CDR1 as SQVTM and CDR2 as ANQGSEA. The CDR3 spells CSVARTSGANTGELFF. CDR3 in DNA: TGCAGCGTTGCCCGGACTAGCGGGGCGAACACCGGGGAGCTGTTTTTT.

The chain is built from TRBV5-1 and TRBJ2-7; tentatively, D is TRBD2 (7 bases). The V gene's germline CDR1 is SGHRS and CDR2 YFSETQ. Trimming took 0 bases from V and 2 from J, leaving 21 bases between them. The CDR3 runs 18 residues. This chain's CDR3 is CASSLGGGGTGSPYEQYF. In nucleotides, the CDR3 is TGCGCCAGCAGCTTGGGGGGAGGGGGGACGGGGTCGCCCTACGAGCAGTACTTC.